This T cell receptor beta chain was identified during a study of blood T cell repertoires in COVID-19. Study in general: T cells, B-cell-depleted T cells, or PBMCs provided the cDNA or gDNA that served as material.

V lost 1 base and J lost 6, with 13 bases in between. Germline CDR1 is SGHNT and CDR2 is YENEEA. The CDR3 consists of 15 residues. Using immunoSEQ multiplex PCR, the repertoire was profiled, and TCRdb retains in-frame clones only, with some absent. The data show about 280,000 clones, around 90% seen once. The clonotype originates from a man aged 18 to 30 with active or convalescent COVID-19. The chain links TRBV11-3 to TRBJ1-5; a possible D gene is TRBD1 (5 bases). The sequenced sample consisted of peripheral blood. CDR3 sequence reads: CASSLVRTRRQPQHF. CDR3 nucleotides: TGTGCCAGCAGCTTAGTAAGGACACGGCGTCAGCCCCAGCATTTT.